One sample yielded the 14 T cell receptor beta chains listed below, sequenced in a study of T-cell reconstitution after alpha-beta-depleted transplantation in children (dated by TCRdb to 2016 to 2017). The treatment or condition label, read with the paper, signifies: allogeneic hematopoietic cell transplantation with graft depleted of TCRalphabeta T cells and CD19 B cells. Library generation was performed with PCR. The sequencer listed for this sample is Illumina HiSeq 2500. To normalize quantification of the TCRbeta repertoire, the TCR libraries were built with molecular barcoding that relied on unique molecular identifiers. TCRdb redid the processing of the public reads, applying fastp at Q25 and MiXCR, and retained in-frame beta chains. Duplicate CDR3 protein sequences are folded into a single record with the most common DNA and genes. The sample yields a few hundred thousand distinct CDR3 sequences; 43% were counted once. The ten largest clones represent around a quarter of the sample.

Sequences were derived from PBMCs, sampled before TCRalphabeta/CD19-depleted stem cell transplant. These receptors were taken from a girl aged 2 to 10 with aplastic anemia, due to receive a stem cell transplant.

The rearrangement uses TRBV30 and TRBJ1-5; no firm D call. Per germline, CDR1 GTSNPN and CDR2 SVGIG (reference sequence). CDR3 length: 13 amino acids. V was pared by 3 bases and J by 2 bases, with 8 bases between. The CDR3 DNA reads as TGTGCCTGGAGCGGACGAGGCAATCAGCCCCAGCATTTT. This sequence encodes CAWSGRGNQPQHF.

V gene TRBV5-1 combines with J gene TRBJ2-1; 14 bases agree with TRBD2. The CDR3 is 18 residues long. The trim removed 7 bases at V and 1 base at J, leaving 10 bases unmatched. The germline V gene encodes CDR1 SGHRS and CDR2 YFSETQ. The chain's CDR3 is CASRLAGGIGESYNEQFF. The CDR3 nucleotides are TGCGCCAGCCGACTAGCGGGAGGGATTGGAGAATCCTACAATGAGCAGTTCTTC.

The chain combines TRBV29-1 with TRBJ2-3, with D perhaps being TRBD1 or TRBD2 (6 bases each). The CDR3 runs to 16 residues. Trimming stripped 4 bases from V and 0 bases from J, with 17 bases between. Germline assignment: CDR1 SQVTM and CDR2 ANQGSEA. The CDR3 region has the DNA TGCAGCGTTGGGGGGGCCGGGGGAGTCAGCACAGATACGCAGTATTTT. Translating it yields CSVGGAGGVSTDTQYF.

The chain links TRBV4-1 to TRBJ2-5; 14 bases fit TRBD2. The CDR3 spans 16 residues. Germline-derived CDR1 and CDR2 are MGHRA and YSYEKL. V was clipped by 6 bases and J by 5 bases; unmatched bases: 8. CDR3 protein: CASRRGLAGAGETQYF. The DNA of the CDR3 is TGCGCCAGCAGACGGGGACTAGCGGGAGCGGGGGAGACCCAGTACTTC.

This clonotype was found once. The chain carries TRBV6-6 and TRBJ2-3; D remains unclear. Per germline, CDR1 MNHNY and CDR2 SVGAGI (reference sequence). The CDR3 has 13 amino acids. V was cut by 5 bases and J by 4 bases, with 10 bases left in between. The CDR3 DNA reads TGTGCCAGCAGTCCACACAATGCAGATACGCAGTATTTT. Translation: CASSPHNADTQYF.

This clonotype occurred a few times. The chain carries TRBV30 and TRBJ2-7, with TRBD2 matching 12 bases. The CDR3 covers 15 residues. Germline values: CDR1 GTSNPN, CDR2 SVGIG (reference sequence). V shed 4 bases, J shed 6 bases, and the junction held 10 bases outside the gene matches. The CDR3 is CAWIPRLAGAPEQYF. CDR3 coding DNA: TGTGCCTGGATCCCGAGACTAGCGGGGGCCCCCGAGCAGTACTTC.

This clonotype occurred a few times. J is TRBJ2-3 and V is TRBV20-1, with 8 bases that match TRBD2. Germline V gives CDR1 DFQATT, CDR2 SNEGSKA (reference sequence). This CDR3 is built from 15 residues. The junction had 7 bases not matched to a gene; V was cut back by 3 bases and J by 2 bases. Here the CDR3 DNA reads TGCAGTGCTAGTCGAGCGGGGGTTTTCACAGATACGCAGTATTTT. Its translation: CSASRAGVFTDTQYF.

This clonotype was seen many times. Relative to the germline gene, one junction end is altered; a read error may explain this. The chain carries TRBV18 and TRBJ2-2; the match to TRBD2 covers 8 bases. Germline values: CDR1 KGHSH, CDR2 LQKENI. The CDR3 sequence is 15 residues long. DNA for the CDR3: TGCGCCAGCAGCCCGGGACTAGCGAACACCGGGGAGCTGTTTTTT. Its protein is CASSPGLANTGELFF.

This chain joins TRBV29-1 and TRBJ2-5; TRBD1 matches 7 bases. The V gene end was trimmed by 4 bases and the J gene end by 2 bases; junction bases not matched to a gene: 7. CDR1 SQVTM and CDR2 ANQGSEA come from the germline V gene. This CDR3 region has 14 residues. This CDR3 reads CSVASRGIQETQYF. In DNA form, the CDR3 reads TGCAGCGTTGCGAGCAGGGGGATACAAGAGACCCAGTACTTC.

J is TRBJ2-7 and V is TRBV20-1; 8 nucleotides agree with TRBD1. Germline lookup yields CDR1 DFQATT and CDR2 SNEGSKA (reference sequence). Trimming removed 6 bases from V and 3 bases from J; junction bases left unmatched: 7. The length of the CDR3 is 13 residues. The CDR3 spells CSARTGTDYEQYF. For the CDR3, the DNA is TGCAGTGCCCGGACAGGGACCGACTACGAGCAGTACTTC.

This clonotype was counted ten times or more. This chain links TRBV14 with TRBJ2-2; D is ambiguous. The V end was cut by 1 base, the J end by 3 bases, with 9 bases between. The CDR3 runs 15 residues. Germline CDR1 and CDR2: SGHDN and FVKESK. This chain's CDR3 is CASSQALAYTGELFF. DNA of the CDR3: TGTGCCAGCAGCCAAGCCCTCGCCTACACCGGGGAGCTGTTTTTT.

This clonotype has only a few counts. V is TRBV3-1 and J is TRBJ2-4; the D gene is possibly TRBD2 (5 bases). V was clipped by 4 bases and J by 0 bases, with 13 bases between them. The CDR3 loop spans 16 amino acids. The V gene's germline CDR1 is LGHDT and CDR2 YNNKEL (reference sequence). CDR3 amino acids: CASSRSGSLAKNIQYF. The CDR3 DNA sequence: TGTGCCAGCAGCCGCAGCGGTTCCCTAGCCAAAAACATTCAGTACTTC.

Only a few counts were recorded for this clonotype. The V gene is TRBV4-1, the J gene TRBJ2-1; D assignment may be TRBD1 or TRBD2 (5 bases each). Per germline, CDR1 MGHRA and CDR2 YSYEKL. CDR3 length: 16 residues. The V end lost 4 bases, the J end lost 8 bases, and 21 bases lay between the germline ends. CDR3 loop: CASSREGPGRGDEQFF. CDR3 coding DNA: TGCGCCAGCAGCCGGGAAGGTCCGGGGCGAGGCGATGAGCAGTTCTTC.

V is TRBV7-9 and J is TRBJ2-5; D not resolved. This CDR3 is 14 amino acids long. Germline loops: CDR1 SEHNR, CDR2 FQNEAQ (reference sequence). V was shortened by 1 base and J by 5 bases, with 11 bases between the two germline ends. This CDR3 is CASSLVGSWETQYF. For the CDR3, the DNA is TGTGCCAGCAGCTTAGTAGGTAGCTGGGAGACCCAGTACTTC.